What follows is one T cell receptor (beta chain) and its context. V dropped 3 bases and J dropped 5 bases, with 10 bases sitting between them. CDR1 is SGHAT, CDR2 FQNNGV, per germline. The CDR3 totals 13 residues. This sample is drawn from a study of blood T cell repertoires in COVID-19. Repertoires were generated with immunoSEQ multiplex PCR, while TCRdb's copy carries only in-frame clones and drops some. The sample lists roughly 330,000 clones, approximately 88% occurring once. This TCR was recovered from a man aged 25 to 40 with COVID-19, enrolled during active disease. The sequencing input was peripheral blood. The chain recombines TRBV11-2 with TRBJ2-5; a weak D match, TRBD1 (5 bases). This chain's CDR3 is CASSLPGKETQYF. The CDR3 DNA reads TGTGCCAGCAGCTTGCCAGGGAAGGAGACCCAGTACTTC.